These T cell receptor beta chains were read from a single sample in a study of identifying expanded T cells in peripheral blood. The assay was immunoSEQ multiplex PCR, and TCRdb's table has in-frame clones only and misses some. The sample comprises 75,000 to 95,000 clones, approximately 90% of which are singletons, and 2.5% to 3.5% rests with the top ten. What was sequenced was blood. The receptors come from a person aged 18-70 years in good health. Both conserved end residues are part of each CDR3. The D gene is left open where the match is weak. Clone sizes are given selectively: once, few, many, or a class where the clone is expanded.

CDR3: CASSLEGGSAEQFF
DNA: TGTGCTAGCAGCTTAGAGGGAGGGTCTGCTGAGCAGTTCTTC
J: TRBJ2-1
size: NA
V: TRBV7-7
D: TRBD2
length: 14

CDR3: CASSPRDRGLQETQYF
DNA: TGTGCCAGCAGCCCCCGGGACAGGGGGCTTCAGGAGACCCAGTACTTC
J: TRBJ2-5
size: NA
V: TRBV11-2
D: TRBD1
length: 16

CDR3: CASSFYSGGELFF
DNA: TGCGCCAGCAGCTTCTACAGCGGCGGGGAGCTGTTTTTT
J: TRBJ2-2
size: NA
V: TRBV5-1
D: NA
length: 13

CDR3: CASSQETGANNYGYTF
DNA: TGCGCCAGCAGCCAAGAGACAGGGGCTAATAACTATGGCTACACCTTC
J: TRBJ1-2
size: NA
V: TRBV4-3
D: TRBD1
length: 16

CDR3: CASSWAGGSDTQYF
DNA: TGCGCCAGCAGCTGGGCGGGGGGTTCAGATACGCAGTATTTT
J: TRBJ2-3
size: NA
V: TRBV5-1
D: TRBD2
length: 14

CDR3: CASSGGTSGFDYEQYF
DNA: TGTGCCAGCAGTGGCGGGACTAGCGGGTTTGACTACGAGCAGTACTTC
J: TRBJ2-7
size: once
V: TRBV28
D: TRBD2
length: 16

CDR3: CASSLAAHNEKLFF
DNA: TGTGCCAGCAGCTTGGCAGCCCATAATGAAAAACTGTTTTTT
J: TRBJ1-4
size: NA
V: TRBV7-2
D: NA
length: 14

CDR3: CAISENTDREQFF
DNA: TGTGCCATCAGTGAGAATACGGACAGGGAGCAGTTCTTC
J: TRBJ2-1
size: once
V: TRBV10-3
D: TRBD1
length: 13

CDR3: CATSRDKTSGYYNEQFF
DNA: TGTGCCACCAGCAGAGATAAGACTAGCGGGTATTACAATGAGCAGTTCTTC
J: TRBJ2-1
size: NA
V: TRBV15
D: TRBD2
length: 17

CDR3: CASSFEGQGHEQYF
DNA: TGTGCCAGCAGCTTCGAGGGACAGGGCCACGAGCAGTACTTC
J: TRBJ2-7
size: NA
V: TRBV5-8
D: TRBD1
length: 14

CDR3: CASSPPRQSPQQETQYF
DNA: TGTGCCAGCTCACCACCAAGGCAATCCCCTCAACAAGAGACCCAGTACTTC
J: TRBJ2-5
size: once
V: TRBV18
D: NA
length: 17

CDR3: CASTRTGANYGYTF
DNA: TGTGCCAGCACCCGGACAGGGGCTAACTATGGCTACACCTTC
J: TRBJ1-2
size: NA
V: TRBV9
D: TRBD1
length: 14

CDR3: CASSSGVRELFF
DNA: TGTGCCAGCAGCTCCGGGGTCCGGGAGCTGTTTTTT
J: TRBJ2-2
size: NA
V: TRBV11-2
D: NA
length: 12

CDR3: CASSYLAQGDYGYTF
DNA: TGTGCCAGCAGTTACCTAGCACAGGGGGACTATGGCTACACCTTC
J: TRBJ1-2
size: NA
V: TRBV6-5
D: TRBD1
length: 15

CDR3: CASSRRDRSTDTQYF
DNA: TGTGCCAGCAGTAGAAGGGACCGCAGCACAGATACGCAGTATTTT
J: TRBJ2-3
size: NA
V: TRBV27
D: NA
length: 15

CDR3: CASSAGTGDEQYF
DNA: TGTGCCAGCAGCGCCGGGACAGGGGACGAGCAGTACTTC
J: TRBJ2-7
size: NA
V: TRBV7-2
D: TRBD1
length: 13

CDR3: CASSRTAGTVQETQYF
DNA: TGCGCCAGCAGCCGAACAGCGGGGACGGTACAAGAGACCCAGTACTTC
J: TRBJ2-5
size: NA
V: TRBV5-1
D: TRBD2
length: 16

CDR3: CASSFIGTEVSMGYTF
DNA: TGTGCCAGCAGTTTCATAGGGACAGAGGTTTCTATGGGCTACACCTTC
J: TRBJ1-2
size: NA
V: TRBV28
D: TRBD1
length: 16

CDR3: CASSLAAGSHYEQYF
DNA: TGTGCCAGCAGCTTAGCGGCAGGCTCACACTACGAGCAGTACTTC
J: TRBJ2-7
size: NA
V: TRBV7-2
D: NA
length: 15

CDR3: CASSMIFGVGGAGYTF
DNA: TGTGCCAGTAGTATGATTTTCGGGGTCGGAGGAGCAGGCTACACCTTC
J: TRBJ1-2
size: NA
V: TRBV19
D: NA
length: 16

CDR3: CASSDGGGAGETQYF
DNA: TGCGCCAGCAGTGACGGAGGGGGCGCGGGGGAGACCCAGTACTTC
J: TRBJ2-5
size: few
V: TRBV10-1
D: NA
length: 15

CDR3: CASSVAASGNTIYF
DNA: TGCGCCAGCAGTGTAGCAGCCTCTGGAAACACCATATATTTT
J: TRBJ1-3
size: NA
V: TRBV10-2
D: NA
length: 14

CDR3: CAWDRGSSSNQPQHF
DNA: TGTGCCTGGGACCGAGGGTCCTCTAGCAATCAGCCCCAGCATTTT
J: TRBJ1-5
size: NA
V: TRBV30
D: NA
length: 15

CDR3: CSVPGLAGYNEQFF
DNA: TGCAGCGTCCCGGGACTAGCGGGCTACAATGAGCAGTTCTTC
J: TRBJ2-1
size: NA
V: TRBV29-1
D: TRBD2
length: 14

CDR3: CSVSQGAQWNEQFF
DNA: TGCAGCGTTAGTCAGGGGGCGCAATGGAATGAGCAGTTCTTC
J: TRBJ2-1
size: NA
V: TRBV29-1
D: TRBD1
length: 14

CDR3: CASSLVAGEASGELFF
DNA: TGTGCCAGCAGCTTAGTAGCGGGAGAGGCTTCCGGGGAGCTGTTTTTT
J: TRBJ2-2
size: NA
V: TRBV7-3
D: TRBD2
length: 16

CDR3: CASSLSEVVGETQYF
DNA: TGTGCCAGCAGCTTATCTGAGGTAGTCGGAGAGACCCAGTACTTC
J: TRBJ2-5
size: once
V: TRBV13
D: NA
length: 15

CDR3: CAISESQGTGAGNTIYF
DNA: TGTGCCATCAGTGAGTCTCAAGGGACAGGCGCTGGAAACACCATATATTTT
J: TRBJ1-3
size: once
V: TRBV10-3
D: TRBD1
length: 17

CDR3: CASSPGSGNTEAFF
DNA: TGTGCCAGCTCACCAGGGAGCGGTAACACTGAAGCTTTCTTT
J: TRBJ1-1
size: NA
V: TRBV18
D: NA
length: 14

CDR3: CASSILERADQETQYF
DNA: TGTGCCAGTAGTATCCTCGAGCGGGCTGACCAAGAGACCCAGTACTTC
J: TRBJ2-5
size: NA
V: TRBV19
D: NA
length: 16

CDR3: CASSYDPRDSPLHF
DNA: TGCGCCAGCAGCTACGACCCGAGGGATTCACCCCTCCACTTT
J: TRBJ1-6
size: NA
V: TRBV5-1
D: NA
length: 14

CDR3: CASSQTGSVGNIQYF
DNA: TGTGCCAGCAGCCAAACAGGGTCCGTCGGAAACATTCAGTACTTC
J: TRBJ2-4
size: NA
V: TRBV7-3
D: NA
length: 15

CDR3: CASSLIPSGLASTDTQYF
DNA: TGTGCCAGCAGCCTGATCCCCTCCGGACTGGCAAGCACAGATACGCAGTATTTT
J: TRBJ2-3
size: NA
V: TRBV11-2
D: NA
length: 18

CDR3: CASSLGNEQFF
DNA: TGTGCCAGCAGCTTGGGCAATGAGCAGTTCTTC
J: TRBJ2-1
size: once
V: TRBV7-6
D: NA
length: 11

CDR3: CASRDRVGTEAFF
DNA: TGTGCCAGCAGAGACAGGGTAGGCACTGAAGCTTTCTTT
J: TRBJ1-1
size: once
V: TRBV6-6
D: TRBD1
length: 13

CDR3: CASSLDGDTQYF
DNA: TGTGCCAGCAGCTTGGACGGGGATACGCAGTATTTT
J: TRBJ2-3
size: NA
V: TRBV5-4
D: NA
length: 12

CDR3: CASSLTSGSANEQFF
DNA: TGCGCCAGCAGCTTGACTAGCGGGAGCGCCAATGAGCAGTTCTTC
J: TRBJ2-1
size: NA
V: TRBV5-1
D: TRBD2
length: 15

CDR3: CATSDRGSSYTF
DNA: TGTGCCACCTCGGACAGGGGAAGTAGCTACACCTTC
J: TRBJ1-2
size: once
V: TRBV28
D: TRBD1
length: 12

CDR3: CAISGTTGELFF
DNA: TGTGCCATCAGTGGAACGACCGGGGAGCTGTTTTTT
J: TRBJ2-2
size: NA
V: TRBV10-3
D: NA
length: 12

CDR3: CASAQGVRETQYF
DNA: TGTGCCAGTGCTCAGGGGGTGAGAGAGACCCAGTACTTC
J: TRBJ2-5
size: NA
V: TRBV19
D: TRBD1
length: 13

CDR3: CASSSAPGDEQYF
DNA: TGTGCCAGCAGCTCTGCACCGGGGGACGAGCAGTACTTC
J: TRBJ2-7
size: NA
V: TRBV7-3
D: NA
length: 13

CDR3: CASSEAYGTNTNYGYTF
DNA: TGCGCCAGCAGTGAGGCCTACGGGACAAATACTAACTATGGCTACACCTTC
J: TRBJ1-2
size: NA
V: TRBV10-1
D: NA
length: 17

CDR3: CASNLGSSNEKLFF
DNA: TGTGCCAGCAATCTAGGCAGCTCTAATGAAAAACTGTTTTTT
J: TRBJ1-4
size: NA
V: TRBV6-1
D: NA
length: 14

CDR3: CSVDRLGGQETQYF
DNA: TGCAGCGTCGACCGACTAGGCGGCCAAGAGACCCAGTACTTC
J: TRBJ2-5
size: NA
V: TRBV29-1
D: NA
length: 14

CDR3: CACHTGGRALHF
DNA: TGTGCCTGTCATACAGGGGGCCGGGCCCTCCACTTT
J: TRBJ1-6
size: NA
V: TRBV30
D: TRBD1
length: 12